This T cell receptor (beta chain) was documented in a study of CD8+ T cells in alopecia areata. Study in general: Twice a day, 5 to 10 mg of oral tofacitinib was administered to treated patients. Study findings and constraints: Mice gave a clearer picture of TCR sharing than patients did, possibly for HLA-related reasons. Especially in alopecia totalis/universalis, lesional scalp showed greater clonality than normal scalp did.

Collection of lesional scalp punch biopsies and peripheral blood was performed in alopecia areata patients. Germline V gene lookup returns CDR1 SEHNR and CDR2 FQNEAQ (reference sequence). The V gene lost 4 bases and the J gene lost 8 bases, with 8 bases spanning the gap. The CDR3 contains 12 residues. As concerns this clone: Its matching antigen is unknown.

TCR sequencing used cDNA made by reverse transcription of extracted RNA. The assay was immunoSEQ multiplex PCR, and TCRdb's table has in-frame clones only and misses some. The sample includes about 120,000 clones, 35% to 40% of them seen just once. This TCR was recovered from a human donor with alopecia areata. Sequencing input: CD4+ T cells sorted from blood. The V gene is TRBV7-9, the J gene TRBJ1-4; D is uncertain. In DNA, the CDR3 is TGTGCCAGCAGCTGGACGAGGGAAAAACTGTTTTTT. It codes for CASSWTREKLFF.